These 5 T cell receptor beta chains originate from one sample sequenced in a study of blood T cells in healthy people across ages. Then a second PCR, running about 6 to 12 cycles, was carried out with a sample-barcoded 5' primer and a J-beta primer mix. TCRdb independently ran MiXCR on the 5' RACE reads; one entry per CDR3 protein. The sample contains some 700,000 distinct CDR3 sequences, 35% to 45% of which appear only once. The material sequenced was blood. These receptors originate from a woman aged 55-70 years in good health.

The table lists this clonotype with many counts. The CDR3 spells CSVLVGQPISGANVLTF. In nucleotides, the CDR3 is TGCAGCGTTCTCGTGGGACAACCAATCTCTGGGGCCAACGTCCTGACTTTC. The V call is TRBV29-1, the J call TRBJ2-6, with a weak D call TRBD1 (6 bases). Germline CDR1 is SQVTM and CDR2 is ANQGSEA. This CDR3 is built from 17 residues. The V gene lost 5 bases and the J gene lost 0 bases, with 17 bases spanning the gap.

With respect to this clonotype: One end of the junction does not line up with germline, which may come from a read error. The chain has TRBV5-1 and TRBJ1-1; 8 bases are a match to TRBD1. This CDR3 has 17 amino acids. Germline CDR1 and CDR2: SGHRS and YFSETQ. For the CDR3, the DNA is TGCGCCAGCAGCTTACTTGCAGGGGGCCTTATGAACGCTGAAGCTTTCTTT. It codes for CASSLLAGGLMNAEAFF.

This sequence joins TRBV4-2 and TRBJ2-5; 7 bases map to TRBD1. The CDR3 has 16 amino acids. The trim removed 0 bases at V and 1 base at J, leaving 5 bases unmatched. CDR1 and CDR2 (germline): LGHNA, YNFKEQ. This CDR3 is CASSQEGGRSQETQYF. The CDR3 DNA reads TGTGCCAGCAGCCAAGAAGGGGGCCGATCCCAAGAGACCCAGTACTTC.

The chain has TRBV10-3 and TRBJ2-1; no clear D. The J call may not be correct, given that the DNA end is closer to TRBJ2-7. Germline V gives CDR1 ENHRY, CDR2 SYGVKD. The CDR3 loop spans 15 amino acids. CDR3 DNA sequence: TGTGCCATCAGTGATGGTCGGAGCTCCTACAATGAGCAGTACTTC. Encoded protein: CAISDGRSSYNEQYF.

V and J are TRBV3-1 and TRBJ2-1, with D perhaps TRBD2 (5 bases). The J call may be wrong; the DNA end is better matched by TRBJ2-7. Per the germline V gene, CDR1 is LGHDT and CDR2 is YNNKEL (reference sequence). The CDR3 consists of 16 residues. The CDR3 sequence is CASSPPTGLSFNEQYF. In DNA form, the CDR3 reads TGTGCCAGCAGCCCCCCAACGGGATTGAGTTTCAATGAGCAGTACTTC.